Following are 21 T cell receptor beta chains from one sample sequenced in a study of early T cells in non-severe SARS-CoV-2 infection. Using its own MiXCR run on the 5' RACE reads, TCRdb lists one record per CDR3 protein. Of 25,000 to 35,000 distinct CDR3 sequences listed, under 6% were seen once; the top ten hold about 5.3%. The sample was whole blood. These receptors were obtained from an adult who was a healthcare worker with PCR-confirmed SARS-CoV-2 infection or an uninfected control (not recorded which).

This clonotype was detected many times. The chain employs TRBV4-1 and TRBJ2-7, with 10 bases that match TRBD2. The ends lost 1 base at V and 4 bases at J; junction bases unmatched: 4. Per the germline V gene, CDR1 is MGHRA and CDR2 is YSYEKL. The CDR3 length is 15 residues. The CDR3 region is CASSQVTSGIYEQYF. For the CDR3, the DNA is TGCGCCAGCAGCCAAGTTACTAGCGGGATTTACGAGCAGTACTTC.

This clonotype was seen at least ten times. This rearrangement joins TRBV30 to TRBJ2-7; 9 bases line up with TRBD1. The junction had 9 bases not matched to a gene; V was cut back by 0 bases and J by 3 bases. This CDR3 comprises 16 residues. Germline V CDR1 and CDR2: GTSNPN, SVGIG (reference sequence). CDR3 in amino acids: CAWSVQIPGQGYEQYV. The CDR3 region has the DNA TGTGCCTGGAGTGTACAAATTCCGGGACAGGGCTACGAGCAGTACGTC.

This clonotype came up many times. The chain couples TRBV6-5 to TRBJ1-1; no definite D call. The length of the CDR3 is 13 residues. Looked up from germline, CDR1 is MNHEY and CDR2 is SVGAGI. V lost 7 bases to trimming and J lost 1 base, with 10 bases between them. In DNA form, the CDR3 reads TGTGCCAGCACAAGGAGTTCGAACACTGAAGCTTTCTTT. Translated, it gives CASTRSSNTEAFF.

The table lists this clonotype with a few counts. The chain joins TRBV29-1 to TRBJ2-2; TRBD2 is a possible D gene (5 bases). Deletions cut 4 bases from V and 4 bases from J, with 7 bases between. Germline assignment: CDR1 SQVTM and CDR2 ANQGSEA. The CDR3 contains 12 residues. The CDR3 DNA sequence: TGCAGCGTTGTACGGGGCACCGGGGAGCTGTTTTTT. Translating gives CSVVRGTGELFF.

This clonotype was detected many times. The chain has TRBV7-2 and TRBJ1-1; maybe TRBD1 (5 bases). With 0 bases removed from V and 4 bases from J, the gap between germline ends came to 15 bases. CDR1 is SGHTA, CDR2 FQGNSA, per germline. The CDR3 is 16 residues long. CDR3 DNA sequence: TGTGCCAGCAGCTTAGCGCGTGGCAAAGGGGCCACTGAAGCTTTCTTT. Translating gives CASSLARGKGATEAFF.

This clonotype has ten or more counts. V is TRBV30 and J is TRBJ2-7; TRBD1 aligns across 12 bases. The germline gives CDR1 GTSNPN, CDR2 SVGIG (reference sequence). V shed 0 bases, J shed 5 bases, and the junction held 5 bases outside the gene matches. This CDR3 contains 15 residues. The CDR3 DNA reads as TGTGCCTGGAGTGTACCGGGGACAGGGGGCAACGAGCAGTACTTC. Translated: CAWSVPGTGGNEQYF.

This rearrangement joins TRBV12-3 or TRBV12-4 to TRBJ1-2; no clear D. The V gene lost 6 bases and the J gene lost 5 bases, with 7 bases spanning the gap. This CDR3 contains 11 residues. The CDR3 protein is CASSWQYGYTF. The DNA of the CDR3 is TGTGCCAGCAGCTGGCAGTATGGCTACACCTTC.

This clonotype came up many times. The rearrangement uses TRBV7-3 and TRBJ1-1; D not resolved. Germline V lookup: CDR1 SGHTA, CDR2 FQGTGA. The length of the CDR3 is 13 residues. The germline V and J ends were trimmed by 7 bases and 4 bases, with 13 bases remaining between them. In DNA form, the CDR3 reads TGTGCCAGCAAGTTAAATGAGATCACTGAAGCTTTCTTT. It translates to CASKLNEITEAFF.

The rearrangement links TRBV21-1 to TRBJ2-7; the tabulated D call, TRBD2, remains unverified against the DNA. TRBV21-1 is deemed a pseudogene. The CDR3 runs 19 residues. CDR3 region: CASSHPGRTSGSEAYEQYV. The CDR3 bases are TGTGCCAGCAGTCATCCCGGTAGGACTAGCGGGAGTGAAGCCTACGAGCAGTACGTC.

The rearrangement links TRBV30 to TRBJ1-1, with TRBD1 matching over 8 bases. V was pared by 3 bases and J by 6 bases, with 9 bases of the junction left unmatched. Germline CDR1 is GTSNPN and CDR2 is SVGIG (reference sequence). The CDR3 spans 14 residues. Here the CDR3 DNA reads TGTGCCTGGAGCCCTATTCAGGGGGCCTCTGAAGCTTTCTTT. Translated, it gives CAWSPIQGASEAFF.

The table lists this clonotype with many counts. This chain joins TRBV7-2 and TRBJ1-5; D gene unclear. Trimming removed 1 base at V and 3 bases at J, with 13 bases between. This CDR3 is 16 amino acids long. The germline V gene encodes CDR1 SGHTA and CDR2 FQGNSA. The CDR3 protein is CASSLVIGQFNQPQHF. The DNA for the CDR3 is TGTGCCAGCAGCTTAGTTATAGGGCAGTTCAATCAGCCCCAGCATTTT.

This clonotype was found a few times. This chain links TRBV5-4 with TRBJ2-7; 14 bases match TRBD2. The CDR3 is 17 amino acids. After removal of 4 bases from V and 3 bases from J, the junction contained 9 bases not matched to a gene. Germline CDR1 and CDR2: SGHNT and YYREEE (reference sequence). DNA for the CDR3: TGTGCCAGCAGCGCCGGACTAGCGGGAGGTCCTAGCTACGAGCAGTACTTC. Its translation is CASSAGLAGGPSYEQYF.

In its sample, this clonotype was seen many times. CDR3 sequence: CASSYSGTGLGIQYF. The CDR3 nucleotides read TGTGCCAGCAGTTACTCTGGGACAGGGTTAGGCATTCAGTACTTC. The rearrangement links TRBV6-6 to TRBJ2-4; 9 bases line up with TRBD1. In germline, CDR1 is MNHNY, CDR2 SVGAGI (reference sequence). Unmatched junction bases numbered 6, after V lost 0 bases and J lost 9 bases. This CDR3 has 15 amino acids.

This clonotype was recorded many times. The chain uses TRBV14 and TRBJ1-2; D remains unclear. V was clipped by 4 bases and J by 4 bases, with 10 bases between them. From germline, CDR1 is SGHDN and CDR2 FVKESK. This CDR3 is built from 13 residues. As DNA, the CDR3 is TGTGCCAGCAGCCTTGGACGGTCCTATGGCTACACCTTC. Its translation: CASSLGRSYGYTF.

In this sample, this clonotype turned up many times. V usage is TRBV18 and J usage is TRBJ2-7; D possibly corresponds to TRBD2 (6 bases). V dropped 0 bases and J dropped 2 bases, with 11 bases sitting between them. The V gene's germline CDR1 is KGHSH and CDR2 LQKENI. CDR3 size: 15 residues. The CDR3 DNA reads as TGTGCCAGCTCACCACCGCGGGGAAGAGCCTACGAGCAGTACTTC. Translation: CASSPPRGRAYEQYF.

This clonotype came up many times. The rearrangement joins TRBV5-1 to TRBJ2-1; tentative D call: TRBD1 (5 bases). With 0 bases removed from V and 7 bases from J, the gap between germline ends came to 11 bases. CDR3 length: 14 amino acids. Looked up from germline, CDR1 is SGHRS and CDR2 is YFSETQ. The CDR3 DNA reads TGCGCCAGCAGCTTGGAGGCAGGGTTAAATGAGCAGTTCTTC. Translating it yields CASSLEAGLNEQFF.

Only a few counts were recorded for this clonotype. The chain couples TRBV6-1 to TRBJ2-2; tentative D call: TRBD2 (5 bases). The CDR3 is made up of 15 amino acids. V was shortened by 10 bases and J by 1 base, with 16 bases between the two germline ends. Germline V lookup: CDR1 MNHNS, CDR2 SASEGT. This CDR3 is CATPFAGGNTGELFF. CDR3 bases: TGTGCCACCCCCTTTGCTGGAGGGAACACCGGGGAGCTGTTTTTT.

The chain is built from TRBV10-3 and TRBJ2-1; D possibly corresponds to TRBD2 (5 bases). The CDR3 loop spans 13 amino acids. Trimming shortened V by 4 bases and J by 4 bases, and 8 bases separated the two germline ends. The germline gives CDR1 ENHRY, CDR2 SYGVKD. CDR3 protein: CAISGGSYNEQFF. CDR3 sequence (DNA): TGTGCCATCAGTGGCGGGTCTTACAATGAGCAGTTCTTC.

This clonotype was found a few times. The chain is built from TRBV19 and TRBJ1-5; D ambiguous. CDR3 length: 16 residues. CDR1 is LNHDA and CDR2 is SQIVND in the germline V gene (reference sequence). Trimming stripped 6 bases from V and 2 bases from J, with 17 bases between. The CDR3 protein is CASSPPFLRGNQPQHF. As DNA, the CDR3 is TGTGCCAGTAGCCCCCCCTTCCTCCGGGGCAATCAGCCCCAGCATTTT.

The rearrangement joins TRBV20-1 to TRBJ1-2; 8 nucleotides align to TRBD1. The CDR3 contains 12 residues. Germline V gene lookup returns CDR1 DFQATT and CDR2 SNEGSKA (reference sequence). J lost 4 bases, V lost 5 bases, and 3 bases had no gene match. The CDR3 sequence is CSAGQGTYGYTF. The CDR3 DNA reads as TGCAGTGCTGGACAGGGAACCTATGGCTACACCTTC.

This clonotype appeared many times. The rearrangement joins TRBV11-2 to TRBJ2-2; unclear D gene. Germline values: CDR1 SGHAT, CDR2 FQNNGV. V lost 11 bases to trimming and J lost 1 base, with 5 bases between them. The CDR3 is 11 residues long. The CDR3 nucleotides read TGTGCCGCAGGGAACACCGGGGAGCTGTTTTTT. Protein: CAAGNTGELFF.